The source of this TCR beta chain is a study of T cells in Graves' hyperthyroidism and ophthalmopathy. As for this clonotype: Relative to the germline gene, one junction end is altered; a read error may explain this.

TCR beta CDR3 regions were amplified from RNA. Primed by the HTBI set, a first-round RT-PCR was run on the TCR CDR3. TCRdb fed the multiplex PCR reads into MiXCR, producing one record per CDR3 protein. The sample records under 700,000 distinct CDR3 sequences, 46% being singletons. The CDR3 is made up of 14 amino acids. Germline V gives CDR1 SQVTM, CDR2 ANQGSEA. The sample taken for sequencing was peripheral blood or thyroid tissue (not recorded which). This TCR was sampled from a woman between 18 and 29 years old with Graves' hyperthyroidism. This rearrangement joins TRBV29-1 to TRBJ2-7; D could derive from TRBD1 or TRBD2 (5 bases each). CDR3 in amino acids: CSVEGDANSSEQYF. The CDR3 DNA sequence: TGCAGCGTTGAAGGGGACGCAAACTCCTCCGAGCAGTACTTC.